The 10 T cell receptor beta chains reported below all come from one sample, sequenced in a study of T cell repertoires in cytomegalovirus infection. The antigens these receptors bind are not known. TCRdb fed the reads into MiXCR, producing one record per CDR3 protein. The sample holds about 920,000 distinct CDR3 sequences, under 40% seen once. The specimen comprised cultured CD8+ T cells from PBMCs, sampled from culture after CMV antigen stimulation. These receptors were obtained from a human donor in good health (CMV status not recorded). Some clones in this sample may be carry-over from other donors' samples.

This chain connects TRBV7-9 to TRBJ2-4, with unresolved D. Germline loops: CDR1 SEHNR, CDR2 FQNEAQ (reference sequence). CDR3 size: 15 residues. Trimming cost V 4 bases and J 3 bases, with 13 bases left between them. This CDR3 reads CASSSQLVVKNIQYF. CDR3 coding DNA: TGTGCCAGCAGCTCCCAGCTGGTAGTCAAAAACATTCAGTACTTC.

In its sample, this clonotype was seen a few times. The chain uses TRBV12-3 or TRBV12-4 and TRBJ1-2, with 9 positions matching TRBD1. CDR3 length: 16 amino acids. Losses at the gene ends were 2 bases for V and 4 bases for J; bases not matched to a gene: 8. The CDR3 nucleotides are TGTGCCAGCAGTTTACTTTCGGACAGGGGATCCTATGGCTACACCTTC. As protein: CASSLLSDRGSYGYTF.

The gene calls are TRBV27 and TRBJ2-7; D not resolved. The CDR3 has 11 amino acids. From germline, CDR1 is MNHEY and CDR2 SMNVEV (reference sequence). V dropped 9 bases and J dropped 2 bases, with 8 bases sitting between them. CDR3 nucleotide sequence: TGTGCCAGTGGGTTGACCTACGAGCAGTACGTC. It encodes CASGLTYEQYV.

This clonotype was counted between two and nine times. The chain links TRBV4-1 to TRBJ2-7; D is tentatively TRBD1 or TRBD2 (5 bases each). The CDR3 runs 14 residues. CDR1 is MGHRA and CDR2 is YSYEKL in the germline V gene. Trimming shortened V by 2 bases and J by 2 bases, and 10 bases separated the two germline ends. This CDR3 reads CASSQILGAYEQYF. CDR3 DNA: TGCGCCAGCAGCCAAATCTTGGGGGCCTACGAGCAGTACTTC.

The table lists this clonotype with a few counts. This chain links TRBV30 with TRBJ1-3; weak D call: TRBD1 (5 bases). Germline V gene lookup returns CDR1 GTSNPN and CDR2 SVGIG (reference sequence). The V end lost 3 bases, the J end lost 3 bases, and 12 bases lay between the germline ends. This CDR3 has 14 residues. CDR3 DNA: TGTGCCTGGAGGAGGGGCGCATATGGAAACACCATATATTTT. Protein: CAWRRGAYGNTIYF.

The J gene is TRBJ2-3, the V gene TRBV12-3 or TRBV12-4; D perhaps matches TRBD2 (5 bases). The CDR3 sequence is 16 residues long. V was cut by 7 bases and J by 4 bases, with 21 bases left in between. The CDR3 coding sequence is TGTGCCAGCACCCCCGCCCGGGGAGCAGATTCAGATACGCAGTATTTT. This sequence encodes CASTPARGADSDTQYF.

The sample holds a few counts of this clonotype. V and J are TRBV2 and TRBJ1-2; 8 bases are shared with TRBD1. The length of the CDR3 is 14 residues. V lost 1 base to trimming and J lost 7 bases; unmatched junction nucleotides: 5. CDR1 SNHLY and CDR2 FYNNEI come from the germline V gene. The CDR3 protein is CASSEGRGLIGYTF. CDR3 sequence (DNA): TGTGCCAGCAGTGAAGGCAGGGGGCTTATTGGCTACACCTTC.

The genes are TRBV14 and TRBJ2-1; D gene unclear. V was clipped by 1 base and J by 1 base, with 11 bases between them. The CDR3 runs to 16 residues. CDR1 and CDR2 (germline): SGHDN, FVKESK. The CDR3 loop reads CASSQVSVVSYNEQFF. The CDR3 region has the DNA TGTGCCAGCAGCCAAGTATCCGTGGTTTCCTACAATGAGCAGTTCTTC.

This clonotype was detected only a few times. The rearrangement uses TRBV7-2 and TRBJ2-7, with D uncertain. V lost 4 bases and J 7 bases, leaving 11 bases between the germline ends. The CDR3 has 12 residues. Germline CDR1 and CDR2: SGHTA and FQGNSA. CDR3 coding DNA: TGTGCCAGCAGCTCGTTGATGGGGGAGCAGTACGTC. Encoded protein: CASSSLMGEQYV.

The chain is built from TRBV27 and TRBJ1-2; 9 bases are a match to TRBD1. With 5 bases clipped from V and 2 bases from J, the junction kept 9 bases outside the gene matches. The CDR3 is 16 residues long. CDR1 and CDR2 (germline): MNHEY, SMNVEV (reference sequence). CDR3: CASSPPWDRENYGYTF. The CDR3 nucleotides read TGTGCCAGCAGTCCCCCCTGGGACAGGGAGAACTATGGCTACACCTTC.